This T cell receptor (beta chain) was recorded in a study of technical replicates of blood from a few donors. The data were produced by immunoSEQ multiplex PCR, yet TCRdb's version contains in-frame clones alone and is incomplete. The sample has some 85,000 clones, around 94% seen once. CDR1 is SGHVS and CDR2 is FQNEAQ in the germline V gene. J was trimmed by 7 bases and V by 1 base; bases with no gene match: 11. CDR3 length equals 16 residues. The TCR comes from a human donor in good health. Sequenced material: T cells isolated from PBMCs. The V call is TRBV7-8, the J call TRBJ2-3, with 7 bases fitting TRBD2. For the CDR3, the DNA is TGTGCCAGCAGCTTAGTCGGGAGCGGGGTACCTAATACGCAGTATTTT. The encoded protein is CASSLVGSGVPNTQYF.